The 29 T cell receptor beta chains below come from one sample, sequenced in a study of PD-L1 blockade in urothelial cancer. The assay was immunoSEQ multiplex PCR, and TCRdb's table has in-frame clones only and misses some. Among about 27,000 clones, more than 70% were seen once, and the ten largest hold less than 2%. The time point was: peripheral blood 6 weeks after treatment start. Sequenced here: PBMCs, sampled around atezolizumab (anti-PD-L1) treatment. The receptors were sampled from a man aged 70-80 years with urothelial cancer.

The chain carries TRBV7-3 and TRBJ1-2; D possibly corresponds to TRBD1 (5 bases). This CDR3 comprises 13 residues. V was cut by 1 base and J by 7 bases, with 10 bases left in between. Germline V gene sequence: CDR1 SGHTA, CDR2 FQGTGA. This chain's CDR3 is CASSLSGAGGYTF. The CDR3 nucleotides are TGTGCCAGCAGCTTAAGTGGGGCCGGTGGCTACACCTTC.

V and J are TRBV5-4 and TRBJ1-3; 7 positions match TRBD1. V dropped 1 base and J dropped 4; count of bases not matched to a gene: 11. Germline assignment: CDR1 SGHNT and CDR2 YYREEE (reference sequence). There are 17 residues in the CDR3. In nucleotides, the CDR3 is TGTGCCAGCAGCTTGATGGGACAGACAAGAAGCGGAAACACCATATATTTT. It encodes CASSLMGQTRSGNTIYF.

The chain is built from TRBV9 and TRBJ1-4; TRBD1 matches 7 bases. CDR1 is SGDLS and CDR2 is YYNGEE in the germline V gene. With V trimmed by 4 bases and J by 2 bases, 8 bases remained unmatched. CDR3 length: 16 residues. This CDR3 is CASSPGRGQTNEKLFF. The CDR3 bases are TGTGCCAGCAGCCCCGGTCGGGGACAGACTAATGAAAAACTGTTTTTT.

The chain recombines TRBV28 with TRBJ1-2; the D is unclear. The CDR3 has 14 amino acids. Between the trimmed V and J ends, which lost 4 bases and 4 bases, there was a span of 13 bases. Germline assignment: CDR1 MDHEN and CDR2 SYDVKM. CDR3 sequence: CASSSAGLGYGYTF. In nucleotides, the CDR3 is TGTGCCAGCAGTTCCGCGGGCCTGGGCTATGGCTACACCTTC.

This clone was observed a handful of times. V is TRBV7-9 and J is TRBJ1-1, with TRBD1 as a possible D gene (6 bases). The CDR3 length is 15 residues. Germline V gene data show CDR1 as SEHNR and CDR2 as FQNEAQ (reference sequence). V lost 0 bases, J lost 6 bases, and 14 bases lay in between. The CDR3 loop reads CASSLATWQGSEAFF. For the CDR3, the DNA is TGTGCCAGCAGCTTAGCGACCTGGCAGGGGTCTGAAGCTTTCTTT.

This chain connects TRBV5-1 to TRBJ1-4; TRBD1 matches 9 bases. This CDR3 region has 15 residues. Germline-derived CDR1 and CDR2 are SGHRS and YFSETQ. J was trimmed by 8 bases and V by 1 base; bases with no gene match: 6. CDR3 residues: CASSLPGQGREKLFF. The DNA of the CDR3 is TGCGCCAGCAGCTTGCCGGGACAGGGAAGGGAAAAACTGTTTTTT.

The chain has TRBV18 and TRBJ1-3, with D possibly matching TRBD1 (6 bases). CDR1 is KGHSH, CDR2 LQKENI, per germline. This CDR3 is built from 13 residues. The V end was cut by 5 bases, the J end by 7 bases, with 12 bases between. The CDR3 protein is CASSVDQGNTIYF. For the CDR3, the DNA is TGTGCCAGCTCAGTCGATCAGGGGAACACCATATATTTT.

The chain employs TRBV27 and TRBJ1-1; no reliable D call. Germline V CDR1 and CDR2: MNHEY, SMNVEV (reference sequence). Between the trimmed V and J ends, which lost 5 bases and 5 bases, there was a span of 21 bases. The CDR3 contains 16 residues. In nucleotides, the CDR3 is TGTGCCAGCAGTCTGGGCTTCTTCGACTCGGGGACTGAAGCTTTCTTT. Protein: CASSLGFFDSGTEAFF.

This clone was seen once. V is TRBV28 and J is TRBJ2-2; 8 nucleotides match TRBD2. Germline-derived CDR1 and CDR2 are MDHEN and SYDVKM. CDR3 size: 15 residues. V shed 6 bases, J shed 2 bases, and the junction held 5 bases outside the gene matches. CDR3 region: CASRRLATNTGELFF. The CDR3 nucleotides are TGTGCCAGCAGACGACTAGCGACCAACACCGGGGAGCTGTTTTTT.

The chain is built from TRBV7-8 and TRBJ2-1, with D unresolved. V lost 4 bases, J lost 11 bases, and 12 bases lay in between. CDR1 is SGHVS, CDR2 FQNEAQ, per germline. The CDR3 totals 12 residues. CDR3 sequence reads: CASSSASFKQFF. The CDR3 DNA sequence: TGTGCCAGCAGCTCCGCTAGTTTTAAGCAGTTCTTC.

The chain links TRBV19 to TRBJ2-7; no clear D. From germline, CDR1 is LNHDA and CDR2 SQIVND (reference sequence). V shed 5 bases and J shed 6 bases, with 8 bases lying between them. The length of the CDR3 is 11 residues. CDR3 sequence reads: CASSSIREQYF. CDR3 DNA: TGTGCCAGTAGTTCTATACGCGAGCAGTACTTC.

This chain connects TRBV19 to TRBJ2-6; the D gene is possibly TRBD2 (5 bases). Trimming took off 0 bases at V and 0 bases at J, with 9 bases between the two ends. CDR3 size: 17 residues. Per germline, CDR1 LNHDA and CDR2 SQIVND (reference sequence). The CDR3 is CASSIDLGDSGANVLTF. The CDR3 DNA is TGTGCCAGTAGTATAGATCTCGGGGACTCTGGGGCCAACGTCCTGACTTTC.

The chain is built from TRBV18 and TRBJ1-3; a weak D match, TRBD1 (5 bases). The CDR3 runs to 15 residues. Trimming shortened V by 10 bases and J by 1 base, and 17 bases separated the two germline ends. Germline V gene data show CDR1 as KGHSH and CDR2 as LQKENI. This CDR3 reads CATAPGQGSGNTIYF. CDR3 nucleotides: TGTGCCACCGCTCCAGGGCAGGGTTCTGGAAACACCATATATTTT.

This sequence joins TRBV28 and TRBJ2-7; TRBD1 matches 11 bases. There are 14 residues in the CDR3. Trimming removed 7 bases from V and 6 bases from J; junction bases left unmatched: 8. Per the germline V gene, CDR1 is MDHEN and CDR2 is SYDVKM. The CDR3 sequence is CASTKGQGASEQYF. The CDR3 region has the DNA TGTGCCAGCACCAAAGGACAGGGGGCAAGCGAGCAGTACTTC.

This sequence joins TRBV6-1 and TRBJ1-2, with D hard to call. CDR1 MNHNS and CDR2 SASEGT come from the germline V gene. Between the trimmed V and J ends, which lost 0 bases and 0 bases, there was a span of 8 bases. The CDR3 extends over 15 amino acids. CDR3 sequence (DNA): TGTGCCAGCAGTGAAGCGGGGAGAGCTAACTATGGCTACACCTTC. Translated, it gives CASSEAGRANYGYTF.

The chain recombines TRBV6-5 with TRBJ2-7; TRBD1 agrees at 9 bases. The CDR3 consists of 14 residues. Germline values: CDR1 MNHEY, CDR2 SVGAGI. Trimming at V came to 6 bases and at J to 1 base, leaving 4 bases not matched to a gene. Here the CDR3 DNA reads TGTGCCAGCAGGACGGGACAGGGTTCCTACGAGCAGTACTTC. It codes for CASRTGQGSYEQYF.

The rearrangement joins TRBV19 to TRBJ2-7; TRBD2 matches at 9 bases. The germline V gene encodes CDR1 LNHDA and CDR2 SQIVND (reference sequence). The CDR3 covers 15 residues. J was trimmed by 1 base and V by 7 bases; bases with no gene match: 8. CDR3 sequence: CASKGSGSSSYEQYF. CDR3 in DNA: TGTGCCAGTAAGGGTAGCGGGAGTAGTTCCTACGAGCAGTACTTC.

This clone was counted between two and nine times. This chain connects TRBV7-8 to TRBJ2-3; 8 bases match TRBD1. V gave up 1 base and J gave up 0 bases; unmatched junction bases: 0. This CDR3 has 15 amino acids. CDR1 and CDR2 from the germline V gene are SGHVS and FQNEAQ. CDR3: CASSLDRGSTDTQYF. The CDR3 DNA is TGTGCCAGCAGCTTAGACAGGGGGAGCACAGATACGCAGTATTTT.

The chain carries TRBV6-6 and TRBJ2-3; possible D gene TRBD1, 6 bases. Trimming pared 5 bases from V and 3 bases from J, leaving 12 bases between. This CDR3 comprises 14 residues. Per the germline V gene, CDR1 is MNHNY and CDR2 is SVGAGI (reference sequence). As DNA, the CDR3 is TGTGCCAGCAGTCACAGGGTGGGGACAGATACGCAGTATTTT. Its protein product is CASSHRVGTDTQYF.

The count of this clone is one. The chain uses TRBV7-9 and TRBJ2-5, with TRBD2 as a possible D gene (5 bases). V was pared by 10 bases and J by 4 bases, with 16 bases between. There are 13 residues in the CDR3. Germline assignment: CDR1 SEHNR and CDR2 FQNEAQ (reference sequence). The DNA for the CDR3 is TGTGCCACCCCCAAGGGAGAGGGAGAGACCCAGTACTTC. Residues: CATPKGEGETQYF.

The CDR3 loop reads CASRAWDRGDEQYF. The DNA of the CDR3 is TGTGCCAGCAGGGCGTGGGACAGGGGAGACGAGCAGTACTTC. The J gene is TRBJ2-7, the V gene TRBV27, with 10 bases lining up with TRBD1. The germline V gene encodes CDR1 MNHEY and CDR2 SMNVEV (reference sequence). Trimming cost V 6 bases and J 5 bases; bases outside gene matches: 7. The CDR3 loop spans 14 amino acids.

This clone has more than one count but fewer than ten. The chain carries TRBV4-2 and TRBJ1-2; TRBD1 might be the D (6 bases). This CDR3 has 14 residues. V lost 0 bases and J lost 7, with 12 bases in between. Germline loops: CDR1 LGHNA, CDR2 YNFKEQ. The CDR3 loop reads CASSQDRGNGGYTF. The DNA of the CDR3 is TGTGCCAGCAGCCAAGACAGGGGAAATGGTGGCTACACCTTC.

The V gene is TRBV19, the J gene TRBJ2-7, with 10 bases lining up with TRBD1. This CDR3 region has 12 residues. Germline V lookup: CDR1 LNHDA, CDR2 SQIVND (reference sequence). The junction had 5 bases not matched to a gene; V was cut back by 10 bases and J by 5 bases. CDR3 DNA sequence: TGTGCCACCGGGACAGGGGTCCACGAGCAGTACTTC. Its translation is CATGTGVHEQYF.

This chain uses TRBV11-2 with TRBJ1-3; maybe TRBD1 (5 bases). Germline values: CDR1 SGHAT, CDR2 FQNNGV. Trimming left V 5 bases short and J 0 bases short, with 17 bases between. The CDR3 is made up of 17 amino acids. DNA of the CDR3: TGTGCCAGCAGCCTAGGACAAGGACAAATCTCTGGAAACACCATATATTTT. It encodes CASSLGQGQISGNTIYF. The variable domain in full, completed from reference TRBV11-2 and TRBJ1-3, reads EAGVAQSPRYKIIEKRQSVAFWCNPISGHATLYWYQQILGQGPKLLIQFQNNGVVDDSQLPKDRFSAERLKGVDSTLKIQPAKLEDSAVYLCASSLGQGQISGNTIYFGEGSWLTVV.

V usage is TRBV9 and J usage is TRBJ1-1; D is unclear. Trimming pared 1 base from V and 4 bases from J, leaving 14 bases between. The CDR3 loop spans 15 amino acids. Germline lookup yields CDR1 SGDLS and CDR2 YYNGEE. The CDR3 is CASSVLSGAGTEAFF. The CDR3 DNA sequence: TGTGCCAGCAGCGTATTGTCTGGAGCCGGCACTGAAGCTTTCTTT.

The chain uses TRBV19 and TRBJ1-2; 10 bases line up with TRBD1. Germline lookup yields CDR1 LNHDA and CDR2 SQIVND (reference sequence). The V segment lost 5 bases and the J segment 4 bases; nucleotides outside the gene matches: 10. The CDR3 is made up of 16 amino acids. The DNA for the CDR3 is TGTGCCAGTAGTTCCGGGGACAGGGGTTTTAGCTATGGCTACACCTTC. It specifies CASSSGDRGFSYGYTF.

The chain has TRBV9 and TRBJ1-1; 11 nucleotides line up with TRBD1. This CDR3 is 17 amino acids long. Germline assignment: CDR1 SGDLS and CDR2 YYNGEE. Trimming at V came to 5 bases and at J to 0 bases, leaving 9 bases not matched to a gene. The CDR3, as DNA: TGTGCCAGCAGTGAAACCGGGACAGGGGGTATGAACACTGAAGCTTTCTTT. Amino acids: CASSETGTGGMNTEAFF.

V gene TRBV7-9 combines with J gene TRBJ2-1; D is possibly TRBD2 (5 bases). The CDR3 consists of 15 residues. The germline CDR1 and CDR2 sequences are SEHNR and FQNEAQ (reference sequence). Trimming removed 5 bases at V and 6 bases at J, with 17 bases between. DNA for the CDR3: TGTGCCAGCAGCCCATTCAGCGGTGGATCCAATGAGCAGTTCTTC. It encodes CASSPFSGGSNEQFF. Full variable domain (rest looked up from reference TRBV7-9 and TRBJ2-1): DTGVSQNPRHKITKRGQNVTFRCDPISEHNRLYWYRQTLGQGPEFLTYFQNEAQLEKSRLLSDRFSAERPKGSFSTLEIQRTEQGDSAMYLCASSPFSGGSNEQFFGPGTRLTVL.

In this sample, this clone turned up once. The chain recombines TRBV4-3 with TRBJ2-7; 8 bases agree with TRBD1. This CDR3 has 18 residues. Germline assignment: CDR1 LGHNA and CDR2 YSLEER. The V gene end was trimmed by 0 bases and the J gene end by 3 bases; junction bases not matched to a gene: 13. The CDR3 nucleotides read TGCGCCAGCAGCCAAGATGTCCAGAACACAGGGGGACACTACGAGCAGTACTTC. This sequence encodes CASSQDVQNTGGHYEQYF.